The source of this T cell receptor (beta chain) is a study of blood T cell repertoires in COVID-19. Study details: There were acute and convalescent COVID-19 samples, and they came from the United States, Italy and Spain. PBMCs, B-cell-depleted T cells, or T cells provided the cDNA or gDNA that made up the material.

In the original analysis: Nucleated cell counts were estimated from reference gene primer amplification. Libraries were prepared by immunoSEQ multiplex PCR; TCRdb keeps only in-frame clonotypes and omits some of them. V and J calls and clone size are as listed in that table; D and trimming were resolved from the DNA. The sample lists about 50,000 clones; 65% to 85% were seen once. This clone came up once. The sequence was obtained from a woman aged 80 or over with acute or convalescent COVID-19. The material sequenced was peripheral blood.

The CDR3 DNA follows: TGCGCCAGCAGCTTTGGCGGGGGGGTAGATACGCAGTATTTT. Translated: CASSFGGGVDTQYF. The genes are TRBV5-1 and TRBJ2-3, with 9 positions matching TRBD2. Germline V gives CDR1 SGHRS, CDR2 YFSETQ. The CDR3 is made up of 14 amino acids. J was trimmed by 5 bases and V by 2 bases; bases with no gene match: 3.